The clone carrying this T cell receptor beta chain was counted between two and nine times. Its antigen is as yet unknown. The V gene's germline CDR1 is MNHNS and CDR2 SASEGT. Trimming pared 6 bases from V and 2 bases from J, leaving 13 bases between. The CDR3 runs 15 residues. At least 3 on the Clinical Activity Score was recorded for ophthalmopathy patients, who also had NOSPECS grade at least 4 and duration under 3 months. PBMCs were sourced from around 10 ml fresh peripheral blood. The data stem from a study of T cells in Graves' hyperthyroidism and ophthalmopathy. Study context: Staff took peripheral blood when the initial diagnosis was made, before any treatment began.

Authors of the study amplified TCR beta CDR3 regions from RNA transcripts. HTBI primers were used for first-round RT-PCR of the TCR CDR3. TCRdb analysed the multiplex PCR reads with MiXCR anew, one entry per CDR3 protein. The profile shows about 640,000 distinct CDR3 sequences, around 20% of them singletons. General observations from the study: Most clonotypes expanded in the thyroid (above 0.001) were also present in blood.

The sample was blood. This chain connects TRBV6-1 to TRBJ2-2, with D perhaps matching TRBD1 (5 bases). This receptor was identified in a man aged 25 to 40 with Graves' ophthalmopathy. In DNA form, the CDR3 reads TGTGCCAGCAGCCCACCAAGGGGAAACACCGGGGAGCTGTTTTTT. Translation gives CASSPPRGNTGELFF.